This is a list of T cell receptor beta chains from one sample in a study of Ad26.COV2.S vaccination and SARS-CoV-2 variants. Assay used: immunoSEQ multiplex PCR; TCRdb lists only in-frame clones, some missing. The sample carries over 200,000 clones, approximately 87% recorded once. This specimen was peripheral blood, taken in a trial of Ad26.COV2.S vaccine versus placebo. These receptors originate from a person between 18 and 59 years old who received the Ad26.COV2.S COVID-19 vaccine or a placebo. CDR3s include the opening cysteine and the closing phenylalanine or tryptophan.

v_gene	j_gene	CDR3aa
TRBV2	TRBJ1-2	CASSVMGSSYGYTF
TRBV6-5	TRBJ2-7	CASSLTGEEQYF
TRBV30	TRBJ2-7	CAWRTGNEQYF
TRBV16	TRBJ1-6	CASSQARGNSPLHF
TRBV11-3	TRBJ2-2	CASSPRSTGELFF
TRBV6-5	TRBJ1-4	CASSPQGTNEKLFF
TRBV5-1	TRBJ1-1	CASSIGTANTEAFF
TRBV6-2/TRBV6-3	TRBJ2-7	CASSPGLAAFDEQYF
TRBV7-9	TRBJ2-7	CASSLAPGTGGFRSYEQYF
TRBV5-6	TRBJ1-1	CASFPAGRGTEAFF
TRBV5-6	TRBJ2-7	CASSTGLPGDEQYF
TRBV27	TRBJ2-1	CASSLVGTGSYNEQFF
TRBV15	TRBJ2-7	CATSTGTARGGEQYF
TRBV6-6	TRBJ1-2	CASSYSADIRHGYTF
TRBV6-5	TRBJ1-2	CASSDSHYGYTF
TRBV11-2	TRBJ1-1	CASSLRDKGWNTEAFF
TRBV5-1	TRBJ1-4	CASSLGQGSNEKLFF
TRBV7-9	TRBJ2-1	CASSSGQGAYNEQFF
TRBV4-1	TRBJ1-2	CASRAEGLPLYGYTF
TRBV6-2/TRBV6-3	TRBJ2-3	CASSSPRRGYTDTQYF
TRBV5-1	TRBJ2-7	CASSLGLGGDYEQYF
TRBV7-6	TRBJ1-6	CASSLASGVVGANSPLHF
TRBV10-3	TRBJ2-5	CAISMGGSGSRGETQYF
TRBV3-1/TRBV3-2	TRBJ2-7	CASSQDLREQYF
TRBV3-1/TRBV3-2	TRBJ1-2	CASSQLGVHYGYTF
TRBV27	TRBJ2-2	CASSWGLAGGRTGELFF
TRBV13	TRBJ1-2	CASSVRGQGIIYGYTF
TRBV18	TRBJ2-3	CASLLQTGASDTQYF